This T cell receptor (beta chain) was observed in a study of beta chain features in type 1 diabetes. The overall study: Patients were similar to healthy donors in age and gender (as well as in cell yields). The examined sorted cells totaled about 110 million across samples. Whole-study findings and limits: Reduced insertions and increased deletions marked VDJ junctions in type 1 diabetes patients. The influence of HLA type on TCRB rearrangement stayed undetermined.

This clone appeared a few times. Its matching antigen is unknown. Isolated RNA was reverse transcribed in full, so expressed TCRB transcripts were sequenced. Clones were sequenced by immunoSEQ multiplex PCR, and TCRdb holds only the in-frame ones, with some missing. The sample includes about 620,000 clones, roughly a sixth of them seen just once. Sequencing was carried out using naive CD4+ T cells from blood. The TCR was taken from a man aged 18 to 29 in good health.

The CDR3, as DNA: TGCAGCGTTGAACCAGGGGGAGAGACCCAGTACTTC. It specifies CSVEPGGETQYF. The V call is TRBV29-1, the J call TRBJ2-5; 7 positions match TRBD1. The V gene's germline CDR1 is SQVTM and CDR2 ANQGSEA. V dropped 2 bases and J dropped 4; count of bases not matched to a gene: 1. The CDR3 spans 12 residues.